Each of the 3 T cell receptor beta chains below was sequenced from the same sample in a study of shared clonotypes between healthy human individuals. Libraries were prepared by immunoSEQ multiplex PCR; TCRdb keeps only in-frame clonotypes and omits some of them. Of over 1.5 million clones in the sample, approximately 98% were seen once. The specimen was naive CD4+ T cells sorted from blood. Subset in this sample: CD45RA+ positively selected. These receptors all stem from a man between 25 and 39 years old in good health.

The chain combines TRBV5-1 with TRBJ1-1, with D possibly matching TRBD1 (6 bases). Germline V gene sequence: CDR1 SGHRS, CDR2 YFSETQ. V was pared by 0 bases and J by 8 bases, with 11 bases between. CDR3 length: 13 residues. CDR3 in amino acids: CASSLVWGQEAFF. The DNA of the CDR3 is TGCGCCAGCAGCTTGGTTTGGGGGCAAGAAGCTTTCTTT.

The chain combines TRBV4-1 with TRBJ2-7, with TRBD2 identical over 9 bases. Germline CDR1 MGHRA, CDR2 YSYEKL. V gave up 1 base and J gave up 3 bases; unmatched junction bases: 7. There are 16 residues in the CDR3. In DNA form, the CDR3 reads TGCGCCAGCAGCCAAGGGGCCGCTAGCGGGAACTACGAGCAGTACTTC. Protein sequence: CASSQGAASGNYEQYF.

This clone was recorded once. This chain connects TRBV7-3 to TRBJ2-1; 10 bases line up with TRBD1. The CDR3 spans 15 residues. V lost 5 bases, J lost 7 bases, and 8 bases stayed unmatched. Germline V gene data show CDR1 as SGHTA and CDR2 as FQGTGA. CDR3 bases: TGTGCCAGCAGCCCTAGGACAGGGGGTGGGAATGAGCAGTTCTTC. This codes for CASSPRTGGGNEQFF.